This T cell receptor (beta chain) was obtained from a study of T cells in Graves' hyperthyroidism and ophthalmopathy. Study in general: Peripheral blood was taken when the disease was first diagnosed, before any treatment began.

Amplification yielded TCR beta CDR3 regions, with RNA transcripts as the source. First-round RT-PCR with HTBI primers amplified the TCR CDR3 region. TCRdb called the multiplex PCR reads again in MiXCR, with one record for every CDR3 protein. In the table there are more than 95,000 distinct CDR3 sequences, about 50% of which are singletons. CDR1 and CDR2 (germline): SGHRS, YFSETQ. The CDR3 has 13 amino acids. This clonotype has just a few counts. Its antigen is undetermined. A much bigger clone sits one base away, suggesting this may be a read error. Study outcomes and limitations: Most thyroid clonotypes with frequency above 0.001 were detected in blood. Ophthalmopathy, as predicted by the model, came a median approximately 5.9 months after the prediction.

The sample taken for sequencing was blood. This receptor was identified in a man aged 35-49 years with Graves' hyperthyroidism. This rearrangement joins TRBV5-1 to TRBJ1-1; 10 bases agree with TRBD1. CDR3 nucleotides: TGCGCCAGCAGGCAGACAGGGGGCACTGAAGCTTCCTTT. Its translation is CASRQTGGTEASF.